One and the same sample provided the 8 T cell receptor beta chains below, sequenced in a study of shared clonotypes between healthy human individuals. Data came from immunoSEQ multiplex PCR; TCRdb stores just in-frame clones and leaves some out. The sample holds about 2.3 million clones, less than 95% seen once. Sequenced material: naive CD4+ T cells from PBMCs. This sample's subset: CD45RA+ positively selected. The receptors were sampled from a man aged 18 to 35 in good health. Some clones in this sample may be carry-over from other donors' samples.

The rearrangement links TRBV4-1 to TRBJ2-3, with D possibly TRBD1 on 6 matching bases. The CDR3 runs 17 residues. V was pared by 1 base and J by 2 bases, with 16 bases between. Germline V gene sequence: CDR1 MGHRA, CDR2 YSYEKL. This CDR3 reads CASSQGRTELNTDTQYF. CDR3 sequence (DNA): TGCGCCAGCAGCCAAGGTCGGACAGAACTTAACACAGATACGCAGTATTTT.

V gene TRBV7-3 combines with J gene TRBJ2-2; D remains ambiguous. V lost 2 bases and J lost 0, with 13 bases in between. The CDR3 spans 17 residues. Germline lookup yields CDR1 SGHTA and CDR2 FQGTGA. For the CDR3, the DNA is TGTGCCAGCAGCTTATTCCCCGCAGGACCGAACACCGGGGAGCTGTTTTTT. This gives the protein CASSLFPAGPNTGELFF. The whole variable domain, filled in from reference TRBV7-3 and TRBJ2-2, reads GAGVSQTPSNKVTEKGKYVELRCDPISGHTALYWYRQSLGQGPEFLIYFQGTGAADDSGLPNDRFFAVRPEGSVSTLKIQRTERGDSAVYLCASSLFPAGPNTGELFFGEGSRLTVL.

The gene calls are TRBV28 and TRBJ2-1, with D perhaps TRBD2 (6 bases). Germline loops: CDR1 MDHEN, CDR2 SYDVKM. The V end was cut by 5 bases, the J end by 7 bases, with 18 bases between. The CDR3 spans 15 residues. The CDR3 DNA reads as TGTGCCAGCAGTCCGCGACTAGTCTGGGGGAATGAGCAGTTCTTC. Its translation: CASSPRLVWGNEQFF.

V usage is TRBV30 and J usage is TRBJ2-7; D is perhaps TRBD2 (6 bases). Germline V gene lookup returns CDR1 GTSNPN and CDR2 SVGIG (reference sequence). This CDR3 contains 14 residues. Trimming removed 5 bases at V and 1 base at J, with 15 bases between. The CDR3 bases are TGTGCCTGGTCCCGAGGAGGGAATTCCTACGAGCAGTACTTC. Residues: CAWSRGGNSYEQYF.

This chain connects TRBV7-8 to TRBJ2-1, with 8 bases matching TRBD2. Germline-derived CDR1 and CDR2 are SGHVS and FQNEAQ. The CDR3 is made up of 18 amino acids. Unmatched junction bases numbered 7, after V lost 0 bases and J lost 0 bases. Here the CDR3 DNA reads TGTGCCAGCAGCTTAGCAAGGACTAGCCGGAGCTCCTACAATGAGCAGTTCTTC. This codes for CASSLARTSRSSYNEQFF.

This sequence joins TRBV6-1 and TRBJ1-5; 12 bases line up with TRBD1. Unmatched junction bases numbered 4, after V lost 6 bases and J lost 7 bases. The CDR3 extends over 14 amino acids. Germline V lookup: CDR1 MNHNS, CDR2 SASEGT. The chain's CDR3 is CASRSGQGAQPQHF. The CDR3 bases are TGTGCCAGCAGGTCGGGACAGGGGGCACAGCCCCAGCATTTT.

This chain joins TRBV7-9 and TRBJ2-4; 10 nucleotides agree with TRBD2. Trimming at V came to 3 bases and at J to 0 bases, leaving 11 bases not matched to a gene. This CDR3 contains 19 residues. Germline V lookup: CDR1 SEHNR, CDR2 FQNEAQ (reference sequence). This chain's CDR3 is CASSFGLAETNLAKNIQYF. CDR3 sequence (DNA): TGTGCCAGCAGCTTTGGACTAGCGGAGACGAATTTAGCCAAAAACATTCAGTACTTC.

J is TRBJ2-7 and V is TRBV2, with D hard to call. The germline gives CDR1 SNHLY, CDR2 FYNNEI. Trimming took 3 bases from V and 7 from J, leaving 13 bases between them. CDR3 size: 13 residues. CDR3 residues: CASSERPALEQYF. In DNA form, the CDR3 reads TGTGCCAGCAGTGAGCGACCGGCTTTAGAGCAGTACTTC.